The T cell receptor beta chain under discussion was sequenced for a study of blood T cells in healthy people across ages (dated by TCRdb to the mid-2010s). The study in broad terms: In model experiments, template switching captured roughly one uniquely barcoded TCR beta cDNA molecule for every two T cells. For two donors (one aged 18 to 30 and one aged 80 or older), the study analyzed two additional independent replicas of 1 million unique cDNA reads from the same blood draw. Donors were grouped into four age groups: young (average 16 years), middle-aged (roughly 38), aged (about 59) and long-lived (approximately 81). To avoid experimental bias, donors of different ages were distributed randomly across sequencing lanes. To track age-related changes in TCR beta repertoire diversity, the study relied on deep sequencing normalized with unique cDNA molecular identifiers.

To prepare the library, 5' RACE was applied. The reads were generated on an Illumina HiSeq 2500. A second 7 to 11 cycle PCR used a sample-barcoded 5' primer and a J-beta primer mix. Each TCR beta cDNA molecule received a unique molecular identifier from a template-switch 5' adaptor carrying 12 random nucleotides. At least 3 million CDR3-containing paired-end reads were obtained from each sample. First-strand cDNA synthesis was performed from all RNA using the Mint cDNA synthesis kit, with priming by a TRBC-specific oligonucleotide. After uracil-DNA glycosylase treatment, a first 18-cycle PCR used universal primers M1SS and BC2_uni_R on all cDNA. For the original study's pipeline: Each sample was normalized by randomly selecting 1 million high-quality reads, each carrying a distinct molecular identifier. Reads sharing molecular identifiers were discarded rather than binned into consensus sequences. MiTCR, with a Q25 quality threshold and the strictest error-elimination algorithm, was used for CDR3 identification, clonotype clustering and error correction. A nonparametric unseen species model with Euler transformation was used to estimate a lower bound on total TCR beta diversity. Using fastp trimming at Q25 and MiXCR clonotype assembly, TCRdb reanalyzed the public sequencing data and kept in-frame beta chains. Identical CDR3 proteins give one entry, which carries the most common genes and DNA. V and J calls and clone size were set by TCRdb, not the authors. This sample holds about a million distinct CDR3 sequences; 35% to 40% were observed only once. The top ten clones comprise 10% to 15% of the sample.

Cut back by 8 bases and 1 base, the V and J ends lie 11 bases apart. CDR1 and CDR2 were assigned from the germline V gene as KGHSH and LQKENI. Reading from cysteine to phenylalanine, the CDR3 counts 13 amino acids. Of the read, only the CDR3 DNA is kept; its 39 bases are in frame from base 1. Systemically healthy Caucasian individuals from Russia, roughly 40 in total and aged about 6 to 90 years, were included as donors. Around 9.8 milliliters of peripheral blood were collected from each donor into EDTA-treated Vacutainer tubes. PBMCs were isolated by Ficoll-Paque density-gradient centrifugation, with at least 6 million obtained per sample. Trizol reagent was used to extract total RNA from PBMCs, with at least 5 micrograms per sample. For every donor, flow cytometry on a PBMC aliquot measured the percentage of naive CD45RAhigh/CD27high T cells. The paper as a whole reports these results and caveats: Observed TCR beta diversity per million T cells fell roughly linearly with age, and a significant reduction was already apparent by age around 40. Donor CMV infection status was unknown, potentially confounding age-related changes in expanded clonotypes. Total diversity estimates from one million sequenced T cells were considered lower bounds and underestimates. Bulk unsorted PBMC profiling prevented conclusive comparison of naive and antigen-experienced compartments. Compared with the aged group, more naive CD4+ T cells, fewer expanded clones and increased TCR diversity were shown by the long-lived group, suggesting age selection. There was a strong correlation between observed TCR beta diversity and the percentage of naive T cells measured by flow cytometry.

In its sample, this clonotype was seen many times. It has no known antigen specificity. No qualities accompany the bases; no much larger clone lies one base away. The chain is made from TRBV18 and TRBJ2-5, with a tentative D gene TRBD2 over 6 matching bases. The sample comprised blood. The TCR was taken from a man younger than 35 in good health. The sequence in DNA is TGTGCCAGCCTTCGCGGGATCCAAGAGACCCAGTACTTC. This encodes CASLRGIQETQYF.